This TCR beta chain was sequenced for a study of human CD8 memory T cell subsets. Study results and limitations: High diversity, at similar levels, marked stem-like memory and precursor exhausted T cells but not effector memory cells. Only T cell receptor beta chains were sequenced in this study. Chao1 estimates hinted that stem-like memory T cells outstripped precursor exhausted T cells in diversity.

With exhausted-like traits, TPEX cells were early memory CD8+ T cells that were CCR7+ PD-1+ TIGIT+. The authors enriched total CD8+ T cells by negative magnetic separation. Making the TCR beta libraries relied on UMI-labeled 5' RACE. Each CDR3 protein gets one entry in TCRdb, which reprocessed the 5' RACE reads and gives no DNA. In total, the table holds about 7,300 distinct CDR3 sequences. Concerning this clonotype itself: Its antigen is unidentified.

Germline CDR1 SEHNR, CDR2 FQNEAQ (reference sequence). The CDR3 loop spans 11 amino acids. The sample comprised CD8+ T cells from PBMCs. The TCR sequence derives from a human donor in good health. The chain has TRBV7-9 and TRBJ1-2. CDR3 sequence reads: CASKLGDGYTF.